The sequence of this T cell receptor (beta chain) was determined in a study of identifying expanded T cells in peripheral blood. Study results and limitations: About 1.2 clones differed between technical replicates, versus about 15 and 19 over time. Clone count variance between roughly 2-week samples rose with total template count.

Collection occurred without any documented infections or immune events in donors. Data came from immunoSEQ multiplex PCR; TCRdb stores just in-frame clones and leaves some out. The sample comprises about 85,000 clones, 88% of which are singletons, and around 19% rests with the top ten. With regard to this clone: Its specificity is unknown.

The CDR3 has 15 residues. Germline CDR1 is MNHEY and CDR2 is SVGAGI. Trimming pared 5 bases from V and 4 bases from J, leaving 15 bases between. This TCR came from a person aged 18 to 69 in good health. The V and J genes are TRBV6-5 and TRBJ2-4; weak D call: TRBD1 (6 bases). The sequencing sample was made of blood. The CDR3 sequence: CASSHRARLKNIQYF. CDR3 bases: TGTGCCAGCAGTCACAGGGCGAGATTGAAAAACATTCAGTACTTC.